This TCR beta chain was profiled in a study of T cell responses to AZD1222 COVID-19 vaccine. The CDR3 has 15 amino acids. The germline V gene encodes CDR1 SGHDT and CDR2 YYEEEE. Whole-study results and caveats: It should be noted that donors were predominantly white British and more often female, and clonal diversity was possibly underestimated. Sampling captured repertoires only after the peak T cell response. Targeting of unmutated variant regions was reportedly seen in nearly half of spike-specific TCRs. Spike-specific TCR breadth and depth both grew after two AZD1222 doses.

Concerning this clone itself: What it binds is unknown. Its ends do not fully match the called genes, so a read error is possible.

The protocol was immunoSEQ multiplex PCR, while the TCRdb copy is restricted to in-frame clones and leaves out a portion. The sample lists around 120,000 clones; roughly 92% were seen once. The chain carries TRBV5-6 and TRBJ2-7, with D possibly TRBD1 on 5 matching bases. This receptor was taken from an adult who received the AZD1222 COVID-19 vaccine. Sequences were derived from peripheral blood, sampled 28 days after the second AZD1222 dose. The DNA of the CDR3 is TGTGCCAGCAGCTTATGGGGCCGTCCTGGATACGGGCAGTACTTC. Amino acid sequence: CASSLWGRPGYGQYF.